This T cell receptor beta chain was found in a study of technical replicates of blood from a handful of donors. The repertoire was sequenced with immunoSEQ multiplex PCR; TCRdb's copy has only in-frame clones and lacks some. The table includes 80,000 to 95,000 clones, approximately 90% detected once. CDR3 size: 13 residues. V shed 3 bases, J shed 7 bases, and the junction held 6 bases outside the gene matches. Germline loops: CDR1 SQVTM, CDR2 ANQGSEA. Specimen: T cells isolated from PBMCs. This chain links TRBV29-1 with TRBJ2-1; 7 bases match TRBD2. This TCR was recovered from a human donor in good health. This CDR3 reads CSVDRGSSNEQFF. In nucleotides, the CDR3 is TGCAGCGTTGATCGCGGGAGTAGTAATGAGCAGTTCTTC.